These 7 T cell receptor beta chains originate from one sample sequenced in a study of T cells in Graves' hyperthyroidism and ophthalmopathy. Amplification of TCR beta CDR3 regions used RNA as the template. The HTBI primer set served for first-round RT-PCR of the TCR CDR3. TCRdb reprocessed the multiplex PCR reads via MiXCR and lists one record per CDR3 protein. The sample holds around 350,000 distinct CDR3 sequences, roughly 13% seen once. Material for sequencing was blood. Receptor source: a woman under 30 with Graves' hyperthyroidism.

This clonotype was counted many times. The chain joins TRBV10-3 to TRBJ2-3; 7 nucleotides agree with TRBD1. Germline CDR1 is ENHRY and CDR2 is SYGVKD. Trimming removed 2 bases from V and 2 bases from J; junction bases left unmatched: 4. The CDR3 is 15 residues long. The CDR3 is CAISERGPITDTQYF. CDR3 DNA sequence: TGTGCCATCAGTGAGAGGGGGCCCATCACAGATACGCAGTATTTT.

As for this clonotype: A much larger clone is a single base away; this may be a read error. CDR3 nucleotides: TGTGCCAGAAGCTTAACGGGGGGCTACAATGAGCAGTTCTTC. Its translation: CARSLTGGYNEQFF. This sequence joins TRBV7-3 and TRBJ2-1, with 7 bases lining up with TRBD2. Per germline, CDR1 SGHTA and CDR2 FQGTGA. There are 14 residues in the CDR3.

This clonotype was seen at least ten times. The genes are TRBV19 and TRBJ2-5, with D perhaps TRBD2 (5 bases). Looked up from germline, CDR1 is LNHDA and CDR2 is SQIVND (reference sequence). The V end lost 9 bases, the J end lost 5 bases, and 19 bases lay between the germline ends. The CDR3 is made up of 14 amino acids. The CDR3 spells CASSHGETEETQYF. The CDR3 region has the DNA TGTGCCAGCAGCCACGGGGAAACGGAGGAGACCCAGTACTTC.

This clonotype has a handful of counts. The V gene is TRBV10-3, the J gene TRBJ1-1, with TRBD1 as a possible D gene (5 bases). Trimming removed 7 bases at V and 2 bases at J, with 14 bases between. The CDR3 covers 14 residues. Germline V CDR1 and CDR2: ENHRY, SYGVKD. CDR3 sequence reads: CAINQTALNTEAFF. CDR3 bases: TGTGCCATCAATCAGACAGCCCTTAACACTGAAGCTTTCTTT.

This clonotype was observed at least ten times. V is TRBV20-1 and J is TRBJ1-1, with 7 bases that match TRBD1. The J segment lost 1 base and the V segment lost 2 bases, leaving 7 bases of the junction unmatched. This CDR3 is built from 15 residues. Germline loops: CDR1 DFQATT, CDR2 SNEGSKA (reference sequence). The CDR3 loop is CSARLPDRANTEAFF. Written as DNA, the CDR3 is TGCAGTGCTAGACTCCCCGACAGGGCGAACACTGAAGCTTTCTTT.

On this clonotype itself: This may stem from a read error, because a much larger clone lies one nucleotide away. The rearrangement joins TRBV6-6 to TRBJ2-5, with a weak D call TRBD2 (6 bases). Germline V lookup: CDR1 MNHNY, CDR2 SVGAGI (reference sequence). This CDR3 is built from 16 residues. CDR3 region: CTSSYSPSGAQETQYF. The CDR3 DNA is TGTACCAGCAGTTACTCTCCGTCGGGAGCTCAAGAGACCCAGTACTTC.

In its sample, this clonotype was seen many times. CDR3 region: CASRTGTLHEQFF. The DNA for the CDR3 is TGTGCCAGTAGAACCGGGACCCTGCATGAGCAGTTCTTC. The chain is built from TRBV19 and TRBJ2-1; D assignment may be TRBD1 or TRBD2 (5 bases each). The CDR3 runs 13 residues. Germline V gene data show CDR1 as LNHDA and CDR2 as SQIVND (reference sequence). Trimming pared 6 bases from V and 8 bases from J, leaving 14 bases between.